Shown below are 9 T cell receptor beta chains from a single sample sequenced in a study of blood T cell repertoires in COVID-19. The repertoire was sequenced with immunoSEQ multiplex PCR; TCRdb's copy has only in-frame clones and lacks some. The data show roughly 76,000 clones, 87% seen once. Sequenced material: peripheral blood. These receptors came from a woman at least 80 years old with active or convalescent COVID-19.

The genes are TRBV29-1 and TRBJ1-1; the D gene is possibly TRBD1 (6 bases). The CDR3 runs 12 residues. The germline V gene has CDR1 SQVTM and CDR2 ANQGSEA. Trimming stripped 6 bases from V and 4 bases from J, with 12 bases between. The CDR3 region is CSVRTRGTEAFF. Written as DNA, the CDR3 is TGCAGCGTCAGAACCAGGGGCACTGAAGCTTTCTTT.

The rearrangement joins TRBV2 to TRBJ2-5; perhaps TRBD2 as D (6 bases). The CDR3 contains 14 residues. The V gene lost 6 bases and the J gene lost 4 bases, with 15 bases spanning the gap. Per the germline V gene, CDR1 is SNHLY and CDR2 is FYNNEI. This chain's CDR3 is CASSPNRGGETQYF. In DNA form, the CDR3 reads TGTGCCAGCAGCCCCAACCGGGGAGGAGAGACCCAGTACTTC.

This chain joins TRBV7-2 and TRBJ1-2, with D perhaps matching TRBD1 (5 bases). Between the trimmed V and J ends, which lost 5 bases and 3 bases, there was a span of 10 bases. CDR1 and CDR2 from the germline V gene are SGHTA and FQGNSA. The CDR3 is 13 residues long. CDR3 sequence reads: CASSRDRDYGYTF. The CDR3 DNA reads TGTGCCAGCAGCCGAGACAGAGACTATGGCTACACCTTC.

The chain joins TRBV19 to TRBJ1-2; D might be TRBD1 (5 bases). The CDR3 loop spans 15 amino acids. CDR1 is LNHDA, CDR2 SQIVND, per germline (reference sequence). V was cut by 2 bases and J by 4 bases, with 14 bases left in between. In nucleotides, the CDR3 is TGTGCCAGTAGTATATCTCGGCGGGGCGGCTATGGCTACACCTTC. Protein: CASSISRRGGYGYTF.

V is TRBV3-1 (or the pseudogene TRBV3-2) and J is TRBJ2-5, with 7 bases that match TRBD2. The CDR3 runs to 15 residues. The germline gives CDR1 LGHDT, CDR2 YNNKEL (reference sequence). V lost 4 bases and J lost 2; bases outside the gene matches: 7. The CDR3 nucleotides read TGTGCCAGCAGCCTCAGACTAGCCGGACAAGAGACCCAGTACTTC. This gives the protein CASSLRLAGQETQYF.

V and J are TRBV6-5 and TRBJ1-5; D is undetermined. Germline V CDR1 and CDR2: MNHEY, SVGAGI. The CDR3 covers 14 residues. Trimming stripped 9 bases from V and 4 bases from J, with 16 bases between. The CDR3 bases are TGTGCCAGTCTGCCTTACAGTTTAAATCAGCCCCAGCATTTT. This sequence encodes CASLPYSLNQPQHF.

The CDR3 region is CASSQGRGSNEQFF. The DNA for the CDR3 is TGTGCCAGCAGCCAAGGCAGGGGTTCCAATGAGCAGTTCTTC. The J gene is TRBJ2-1, the V gene TRBV3-1 (or the pseudogene TRBV3-2); D may be TRBD1 (6 bases). The germline CDR1 and CDR2 sequences are LGHDT and YNNKEL (reference sequence). V dropped 1 base and J dropped 6 bases, with 10 bases sitting between them. This CDR3 region has 14 residues.

The chain is built from TRBV27 and TRBJ2-7; TRBD2 aligns across 7 bases. The germline CDR1 and CDR2 sequences are MNHEY and SMNVEV (reference sequence). The CDR3 extends over 13 amino acids. J gave up 6 bases and V 5 bases, and 7 bases lay outside the gene matches. CDR3 region: CASSAGLGVEQYF. CDR3 bases: TGTGCCAGCAGTGCCGGACTAGGGGTCGAGCAGTACTTC.

The V gene is TRBV4-2, the J gene TRBJ1-4; D is perhaps TRBD1 (6 bases). Germline assignment: CDR1 LGHNA and CDR2 YNFKEQ. CDR3 size: 13 residues. V shed 3 bases and J shed 8 bases, with 10 bases lying between them. Here the CDR3 DNA reads TGTGCCAGCAGCCAGGGACAAATCGAAAAACTGTTTTTT. It codes for CASSQGQIEKLFF.